This is a list of T cell receptor beta chains from one sample in a study of Graves' ophthalmopathy and Graves' hyperthyroidism. Each CDR3 protein is one row after TCRdb ran MiXCR on the multiplex PCR reads. Of about 550,000 distinct CDR3 sequences in the sample, 35% to 45% are singletons; the top ten hold about 4.1%. The sequencing sample was made of peripheral blood or thyroid tissue (not recorded which). These receptors all stem from an adult man with Graves' hyperthyroidism. The CDR3 runs from the conserved cysteine through the conserved F or W. D genes are given only for firm matches. Clone size is stated in some rows and not others, as once, few, many or a class when expanded.

- TRBJ1-1 - TRBV18 TGTGCCAGCTCTGCCTCAGGCGTCCCGAACACTGAAGCTTTCTTT CASSASGVPNTEAFF
TRBD1 TRBJ1-1 few TRBV6-5 TGTGCCAGCAGTTACTCGTCCAGGGGGCGCGGGGACACTGAAGCTTTCTTT CASSYSSRGRGDTEAFF
TRBD2 TRBJ2-7 - TRBV5-4 TGTGCCAGCAGCTTGGTCCAGGGACTAGCGGTCTACGAGCAGTACTTC CASSLVQGLAVYEQYF
TRBD2 TRBJ2-7 many TRBV7-7 TGTGCTAGCAGCTTAAAAGCGGGAGGTGGAGAGCAGTACTTC CASSLKAGGGEQYF
- TRBJ2-3 few TRBV2 TGTGCCAGCAGTGTAAGGGTCATTCGCCCAGATACGCAGTATTTT CASSVRVIRPDTQYF
- TRBJ1-6 - TRBV5-1 TGCGCCAGCAGCCGGGACGGATACAATAATTCACCCCTCCACTTT CASSRDGYNNSPLHF
TRBD2 TRBJ2-1 - TRBV4-2 TGTGCCAGCAGCTTGGCGGGAGTTTTGCGGGGTGAGCAGTTCTTC CASSLAGVLRGEQFF
- TRBJ2-1 - TRBV7-9 TGTGCCAGCAGCTTAATGGACATGGACAATGAGCAGTTCTTC CASSLMDMDNEQFF
- TRBJ1-2 - TRBV6-5 TGTGCCAGCAGTGAAACAGGATTGATCTATGGCTACACCTTC CASSETGLIYGYTF
- TRBJ1-2 many TRBV2 TGTGCCAGCAAACCAGATAACTATGGCTACACCTTC CASKPDNYGYTF
- TRBJ1-1 many TRBV7-2 TGTGCCAGCAGCTTACGGGATTTTTTGAACACTGAAGCTTTCTTT CASSLRDFLNTEAFF
TRBD1 TRBJ1-1 many TRBV12-3/TRBV12-4 TGTGCCAGCAGTCTACGAGCGGGACAGGGAGGCACTGAAGCTTTCTTT CASSLRAGQGGTEAFF
- TRBJ2-1 few TRBV24-1 TGTGCCACCAGTGAGGAGGGAACCTACAATGAGCAGTTCTTC CATSEEGTYNEQFF
TRBD1 TRBJ2-5 - TRBV11-2 TGTGCCAGCAGCTCAGGACAGGGGGCGTCGGAGACCCAGTACTTC CASSSGQGASETQYF
TRBD1 TRBJ2-7 few TRBV7-9 TGTGCCAGCAGTAGGACAGGGGAAACCTACGAGCAGTACTTC CASSRTGETYEQYF
TRBD1 TRBJ2-1 - TRBV10-3 TGTGCCATCAGTGATCCTGGACAGGGGATCCTCAATGAGCAGTTCTTC CAISDPGQGILNEQFF
- TRBJ1-1 many TRBV12-3/TRBV12-4 TGTGCCAGCAGTTTAGTTCTCGGTGGGTTCATGAACACTGAAGCTTTCTTT CASSLVLGGFMNTEAFF
TRBD1 TRBJ1-5 - TRBV2 TGTGCCAGCAGTGAGGACAGGGGCGCGGAGACCCAGCATTTT CASSEDRGAETQHF
- TRBJ2-2 many TRBV20-1 TGCAGTGCTAGGCACCCCGGGCGGGGTGGCACCGGGGAGCTGTTTTTT CSARHPGRGGTGELFF
- TRBJ1-1 - TRBV7-9 TGTGCCAGCAGGAAGGGTCCGACTGAAGCTTTCTTT CASRKGPTEAFF
- TRBJ2-1 few TRBV24-1 TGTGCCACCAGTGATTTAGAAAGGACGAGCAATGAGCAGTTCTTC CATSDLERTSNEQFF
- TRBJ2-5 - TRBV6-5 TGTGCCAGCAGTTACGGATGGGAGCGAGAGACCCAGTACTTC CASSYGWERETQYF
- TRBJ2-7 - TRBV25-1 TGTGCCAGCAGCTTTGAGAGGGGGGACTACGAGCAGTACTTC CASSFERGDYEQYF
- TRBJ1-2 many TRBV20-1 TGCAGTGCTAGAGATCCGGAATATGGCTACACCTTC CSARDPEYGYTF
- TRBJ1-2 many TRBV20-1 TGCAGTGCTAGAGATAGTTCCGGGGACTATGGCTACACCTTC CSARDSSGDYGYTF
- TRBJ2-7 few TRBV30 TGTGCCTGGAGTGTTGGAGCCGAGCAGTACTTC CAWSVGAEQYF
- TRBJ2-3 many TRBV7-8 TGTGCCAGCAGCTTAGCGCTTCGGGACTCCAATACGCAGTATTTT CASSLALRDSNTQYF
- TRBJ2-7 many TRBV7-8 TGTGCCAGCAGCTTCCAGTACGAGCAGTACTTC CASSFQYEQYF
- TRBJ2-7 - TRBV10-3 TGTGCCATCAGTGAGTCGCTGGGCTCCTACGAGCAGTACTTC CAISESLGSYEQYF
- TRBJ1-2 many TRBV12-3/TRBV12-4 TGTGCCAGCAGTTTACGGGGAAGCGGCTATGGCTACACCTTC CASSLRGSGYGYTF
- TRBJ2-5 once TRBV7-3 TGTGCCAGCAGCTCGCAGCCGGGAGAGACCCAGTACTTC CASSSQPGETQYF
TRBD1 TRBJ2-5 many TRBV20-1 TGCAGTGCCCACGGACAGGGGGAGACCCAGTACTTC CSAHGQGETQYF
- TRBJ1-2 many TRBV6-5 TGTGCCAGCAGTGAATCAGGCCAACGCTATGGCTACACCTTC CASSESGQRYGYTF
- TRBJ2-7 few TRBV7-9 TGTGCCAGCAGCCCCCCGGGACATTTGTACGAGCAGTACTTC CASSPPGHLYEQYF
TRBD1 TRBJ1-3 - TRBV30 TGTGCCTGGAGTCGACAGGGTTCGGCAGGAAACACCATATATTTT CAWSRQGSAGNTIYF
- TRBJ2-7 many TRBV15 TGTGCCACCAGCAGAGCGGACTTGTCCTACGAGCAGTACTTC CATSRADLSYEQYF
- TRBJ2-7 many TRBV10-3 TGTGCCATCAGTGAGTCGGGCTTCTCCTACGAGCAGTACTTC CAISESGFSYEQYF
- TRBJ2-7 many TRBV4-1 TGCGCCAGCAGCCACCGGGACCGGAGCTCCTACGAGCAGTACTTC CASSHRDRSSYEQYF
- TRBJ2-7 once TRBV25-1 TGTGCCAGCGTTGGGATCGGGACCTACGAGCAGTACTTC CASVGIGTYEQYF
- TRBJ1-1 many TRBV6-1 TGTGCCAGCAGTCCTCGTGGCAGCCCCATGAACACTGAAGCTTTCTTT CASSPRGSPMNTEAFF
- TRBJ1-4 many TRBV29-1 TGCAGCGTTTCCTGGTGGCGTTTTAATGAAAAACTGTTTTTT CSVSWWRFNEKLFF
- TRBJ1-1 many TRBV20-1 TGCAGTGCTAGAGAGGATTCAGGCGACAGGTGGGGGACTGAAGCTTTCTTT CSAREDSGDRWGTEAFF
TRBD2 TRBJ2-3 - TRBV7-9 TGCGCCAGCAGCCTGGTGGGACTAGCGGGGAGCACAGATACGCAGTATTTT CASSLVGLAGSTDTQYF
TRBD1 TRBJ1-5 few TRBV12-3/TRBV12-4 TGTGCCAGCAAAAAACAGGGGACATATAGCAATCAGCCCCAGCATTTT CASKKQGTYSNQPQHF
TRBD1 TRBJ1-1 many TRBV29-1 TGCAGCGTTGAGGGACAGCGAGTGAACACTGAAGCTTTCTTT CSVEGQRVNTEAFF
TRBD1 TRBJ1-5 - TRBV20-1 TGCAGTGCTAGAGGGTCAGGGACAGGGTTATACAATCAGCCCCAGCATTTT CSARGSGTGLYNQPQHF
- TRBJ2-7 many TRBV2 TGTGCCAGCAGTGAAGACCCTATTGAGCAGTACTTC CASSEDPIEQYF
- TRBJ2-3 few TRBV19 TGTGCCAGTAGTATGACCGGGGATACGCAGTATTTT CASSMTGDTQYF
TRBD1 TRBJ1-1 once TRBV25-1 TGTGCCAGCAGCTTAACTGCGACAGGGCCCGTGAACACTGAAGCTTTCTTT CASSLTATGPVNTEAFF
TRBD1 TRBJ2-3 - TRBV12-3/TRBV12-4 TGTGCTAGTGGTTTAGGCGGGACAGGGAGCGATACGCAGTATTTT CASGLGGTGSDTQYF
TRBD2 TRBJ2-7 few TRBV15 TGTGCCACCAGCAGAGATCTGCGGGAGGGGTCCTACGAGCAGTACTTC CATSRDLREGSYEQYF
- TRBJ2-2 once TRBV27 TGTGCCAGCACTTCACCGGGACTGCTCAACACCGGGGAGCTGTTTTTT CASTSPGLLNTGELFF
- TRBJ2-5 many TRBV19 TGTGCCAGTAGTATAGTTTCGACAACCAGTAACCAAGAGACCCAGTACTTC CASSIVSTTSNQETQYF
TRBD2 TRBJ2-1 few TRBV9 TGTGCCAGCAGCCTAGCGGGAGGGAAAAACAATGAGCAGTTCTTC CASSLAGGKNNEQFF
TRBD1 TRBJ1-2 many TRBV6-5 TGTGCCAGCAGTTACTCGATAGGGACAGCGAATGGCTACACCTTC CASSYSIGTANGYTF
- TRBJ1-5 - TRBV5-1 TGCGCCAGCAGCTGGACAGCAGGCCAAGAGACCCAGCATTTT CASSWTAGQETQHF
TRBD1 TRBJ2-7 many TRBV7-8 TGTGCCAGCAGCGCCGGGACAGGGGGAGATCTGACCTACGAGCAGTACTTC CASSAGTGGDLTYEQYF
- TRBJ1-1 many TRBV10-3 TGTGCCATCAGGGAAGGATCAGTGGTCACTGAAGCTTTCTTT CAIREGSVVTEAFF
- TRBJ2-5 many TRBV5-8 TGTGCCAGCAGCTTGGGTGGGATAACAGAGACCCAGTACTTC CASSLGGITETQYF
- TRBJ1-1 many TRBV6-5 TGTGCCAGCAGTCTCCGTACAGGGAGCATGAACACTGAAGCTTTCTTT CASSLRTGSMNTEAFF